Sequencing of this T cell receptor (beta chain) was carried out in a study of blood T cell repertoires in COVID-19. Whole-study context: PBMCs, B-cell-depleted T cells, or T cells provided the cDNA or gDNA that made up the material.

Germline loops: CDR1 MRHNA, CDR2 SNTAGT. Germline trimming cut 6 bases from V and 3 bases from J; bases unmatched to any gene: 4. The CDR3 runs to 15 residues. Authors' data handling: Counts of nucleated cells, estimated from reference gene primer amplification, were obtained. The method was immunoSEQ multiplex PCR; TCRdb's version includes in-frame clones alone and lacks a portion of them. The DNA was the basis for D and trimming; V, J and clone size are from that table. The sample includes approximately 200,000 clones, 70% to 90% of them seen just once. The sequencing input was peripheral blood. The sequence was collected from a man between 70 and 80 years old with active or convalescent COVID-19. The chain joins TRBV6-4 to TRBJ2-3, with 12 bases fitting TRBD2. DNA of the CDR3: TGTGCCAGCAGCCTCGGACTAGCGGGAACAGATACGCAGTATTTT. Translation: CASSLGLAGTDTQYF.